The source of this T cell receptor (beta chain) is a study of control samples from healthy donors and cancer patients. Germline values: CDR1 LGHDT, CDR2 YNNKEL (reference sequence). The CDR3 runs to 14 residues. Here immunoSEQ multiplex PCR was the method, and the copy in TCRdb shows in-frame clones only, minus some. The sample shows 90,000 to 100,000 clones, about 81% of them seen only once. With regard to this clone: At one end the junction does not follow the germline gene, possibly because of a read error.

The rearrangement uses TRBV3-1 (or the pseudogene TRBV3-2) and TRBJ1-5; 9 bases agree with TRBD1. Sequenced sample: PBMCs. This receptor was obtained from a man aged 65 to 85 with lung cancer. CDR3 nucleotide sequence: TGTGCCAGCAGTCCTACAGGGGGCAACCAGCCCCAGCATTTT. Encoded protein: CASSPTGGNQPQHF.